Below are 20 T cell receptor beta chains sequenced from a single sample in a study of Graves' ophthalmopathy and Graves' hyperthyroidism. Scientists amplified the TCR beta CDR3 regions from RNA transcripts. HTBI-primed RT-PCR formed the first round, and a multiplex PCR formed the second. TCRdb re-called the multiplex PCR reads through MiXCR, storing one row per CDR3 protein. This sample has over 650,000 distinct CDR3 sequences, with roughly two fifths found just once. The sequenced sample consisted of peripheral blood. These receptors were collected from an adult man with Graves' ophthalmopathy.

This chain uses TRBV12-3 or TRBV12-4 with TRBJ1-6, with a tentative D call TRBD1 (5 bases). The CDR3 has 16 residues. V dropped 1 base and J dropped 7 bases, with 14 bases sitting between them. In DNA, the CDR3 is TGTGCCAGCAGTTTAGGGGCGGGACGGCAAAATTCACCCCTCCACTTT. This codes for CASSLGAGRQNSPLHF.

This clonotype was recorded at least ten times. The chain uses TRBV7-2 and TRBJ2-7, with TRBD2 as a possible D gene (5 bases). In germline, CDR1 is SGHTA, CDR2 FQGNSA. Trimming took off 5 bases at V and 3 bases at J, with 14 bases between the two ends. The CDR3 runs 14 residues. CDR3 nucleotides: TGTGCCAGCAGCCCGGATAGCGCGATCTACGAGCAGTACTTC. Translated: CASSPDSAIYEQYF.

A few counts support this clonotype. The gene calls are TRBV2 and TRBJ2-2; tentatively, D is TRBD1 (5 bases). V was clipped by 2 bases and J by 6 bases, with 7 bases between them. The germline CDR1 and CDR2 sequences are SNHLY and FYNNEI. This CDR3 has 13 amino acids. Here the CDR3 DNA reads TGTGCCAGCAGTGAACTGACAGCCGGGGAGCTGTTTTTT. This sequence encodes CASSELTAGELFF.

The chain uses TRBV30 and TRBJ1-1, with 7 bases aligning to TRBD1. Per germline, CDR1 GTSNPN and CDR2 SVGIG (reference sequence). CDR3 length: 14 amino acids. V trimming: 0 bases; J trimming: 1 base; junction bases outside the gene matches: 2. In DNA, the CDR3 is TGTGCCTGGAGTGTAGGGGGCACGAACACTGAAGCTTTCTTT. It specifies CAWSVGGTNTEAFF.

This clonotype was found many times. This sequence joins TRBV7-3 and TRBJ2-5; 7 bases align to TRBD1. The CDR3 runs 14 residues. Unmatched junction bases numbered 7, after V lost 5 bases and J lost 4 bases. The V gene's germline CDR1 is SGHTA and CDR2 FQGTGA. CDR3 residues: CASSPTGFGETQYF. The CDR3 nucleotides read TGTGCCAGCAGCCCGACAGGGTTTGGAGAGACCCAGTACTTC.

As to this clonotype: An end of the junction does not agree with germline; a read error may underlie this. J is TRBJ1-2 and V is TRBV9, with a weak D call TRBD1 (5 bases). The CDR3 sequence is 16 residues long. Germline V lookup: CDR1 SGDLS, CDR2 YYNGEE. In nucleotides, the CDR3 is TGTGTCAGCAGCGTAGAGGCGGGTCGGGGGGAGCGCGGCTACACCTTC. Translating gives CVSSVEAGRGERGYTF.

In this sample, this clonotype turned up many times. The junction differs from germline at one of its ends, possibly a read error. The chain combines TRBV10-3 with TRBJ1-2; D call uncertain. The CDR3 totals 14 residues. CDR1 is ENHRY and CDR2 is SYGVKD in the germline V gene. The CDR3 DNA is TGTGCCAGCAGTGAGCAGAACCGTAACTATGGCTACACCTTC. Protein sequence: CASSEQNRNYGYTF.

This clonotype occurred many times. This rearrangement joins TRBV9 to TRBJ2-5, with TRBD2 identical over 9 bases. Germline lookup yields CDR1 SGDLS and CDR2 YYNGEE. The ends lost 0 bases at V and 5 bases at J; junction bases unmatched: 2. This CDR3 comprises 14 residues. The CDR3 region is CASSVGSGSETQYF. The CDR3 DNA is TGTGCCAGCAGCGTAGGTAGCGGGAGTGAGACCCAGTACTTC.

V and J are TRBV12-3 or TRBV12-4 and TRBJ2-3, with D perhaps given as TRBD1 or TRBD2 (6 bases each). The CDR3 totals 12 residues. V lost 6 bases and J 5 bases, leaving 9 bases between the germline ends. The CDR3, as DNA: TGTGCCAGCAGAGGAGGGGGAGATACGCAGTATTTT. It specifies CASRGGGDTQYF.

Concerning this clonotype: Just one base apart from a much larger clone, this may be a read error. The chain is built from TRBV12-3 or TRBV12-4 and TRBJ1-2, with unresolved D. This CDR3 is built from 13 residues. The CDR3 loop reads CASSLFETYGYIF. The CDR3 DNA is TGTGCCAGCAGTTTATTTGAGACCTATGGCTACATCTTC.

The sample holds many counts of this clonotype. The V and J genes are TRBV29-1 and TRBJ1-2; 11 bases fit TRBD1. The CDR3 is 13 residues long. J was trimmed by 8 bases and V by 8 bases; bases with no gene match: 10. From germline, CDR1 is SQVTM and CDR2 ANQGSEA. The CDR3 bases are TGCAGCACCCCCTCGGGGACAGGGGGGGGCTACACCTTC. Its translation: CSTPSGTGGGYTF. The entire variable domain, with the rest obtained from reference TRBV29-1 and TRBJ1-2, is as follows: SAVISQKPSRDICQRGTSLTIQCQVDSQVTMMFWYRQQPGQSLTLIATANQGSEATYESGFVIDKFPISRPNLTFSTLTVSNMSPEDSSIYLCSTPSGTGGGYTFGSGTRLTVV.

This clonotype occurred once. A read error may be the cause here, since a much bigger clone is one base away. The V and J genes are TRBV7-2 and TRBJ1-2; no definite D call. The CDR3 totals 13 residues. Germline V gene sequence: CDR1 SGHTA, CDR2 FQGNSA. V gave up 4 bases and J gave up 8 bases, with 14 bases separating them. CDR3 coding DNA: TGTGCCAGCAGCTCGGACCTTGTGGGAGGCTACACCTTC. Its translation is CASSSDLVGGYTF.

This clonotype was counted many times. The gene calls are TRBV7-9 and TRBJ1-5, with D hard to call. CDR1 is SEHNR and CDR2 is FQNEAQ in the germline V gene (reference sequence). The V and J ends lost 5 bases and 3 bases respectively, with 5 bases between them. CDR3 size: 12 residues. The CDR3 DNA is TGTGCCAGCAGCCTTGACAATCAGCCCCAGCATTTT. This translates into CASSLDNQPQHF.

The chain employs TRBV5-8 and TRBJ1-1, with 9 bases identical to TRBD1. The germline gives CDR1 SGHTS, CDR2 YDEGEE. J gave up 1 base and V 3 bases, and 7 bases lay outside the gene matches. This CDR3 region has 16 residues. The CDR3 reads CASSSPQGAANTEAFF. The CDR3 DNA follows: TGTGCCAGCAGCTCCCCACAGGGGGCGGCGAACACTGAAGCTTTCTTT.

Many counts were recorded for this clonotype. The V call is TRBV7-9, the J call TRBJ2-7, with D maybe TRBD1 (5 bases). The CDR3 totals 15 residues. Trimming removed 5 bases at V and 5 bases at J, with 19 bases between. The germline CDR1 and CDR2 sequences are SEHNR and FQNEAQ (reference sequence). The CDR3 DNA is TGTGCCAGCAGCAGGGGTGAATGGCAGGGTAACGAGCAGTACTTC. It yields the protein CASSRGEWQGNEQYF.

The rearrangement uses TRBV11-2 and TRBJ2-3; maybe TRBD1 (5 bases). There are 14 residues in the CDR3. V lost 1 base, J lost 6 bases, and 11 bases lay in between. Germline values: CDR1 SGHAT, CDR2 FQNNGV. This chain's CDR3 is CASSLGQGYDTQYF. CDR3 bases: TGTGCCAGCAGCTTAGGCCAGGGCTACGATACGCAGTATTTT.

This clonotype was seen a single time. This chain links TRBV24-1 with TRBJ2-1, with D possibly matching TRBD1 (6 bases). There are 15 residues in the CDR3. V dropped 10 bases and J dropped 10 bases, with 25 bases sitting between them. The germline V gene encodes CDR1 KGHDR and CDR2 SFDVKD. CDR3 amino acids: CATSTGGPAMREQFF. The CDR3 DNA reads as TGTGCCACTTCAACTGGGGGCCCCGCCATGCGCGAGCAGTTCTTC.

This chain links TRBV7-3 with TRBJ2-3, with 11 bases aligning to TRBD2. Unmatched junction bases numbered 12, after V lost 10 bases and J lost 0 bases. This CDR3 has 17 amino acids. Germline-derived CDR1 and CDR2 are SGHTA and FQGTGA. The CDR3 nucleotides are TGTGCCACCAGTGAAGGGCGACTAGCGGGAAGCACAGATACGCAGTATTTT. The encoded protein is CATSEGRLAGSTDTQYF.

On this clonotype itself: Just one base apart from a much larger clone, this may be a read error. In nucleotides, the CDR3 is TGTGCCATCAAACACGACCGCCCACCCGGCTACACCTTC. As protein: CAIKHDRPPGYTF. The chain links TRBV10-3 to TRBJ1-2, with D uncertain. There are 13 residues in the CDR3. The germline gives CDR1 ENHRY, CDR2 SYGVKD. Trimming removed 7 bases at V and 8 bases at J, with 17 bases between.

This clonotype appeared many times. This chain connects TRBV19 to TRBJ2-7; tentative D call: TRBD1 (5 bases). Germline values: CDR1 LNHDA, CDR2 SQIVND (reference sequence). The CDR3 loop spans 13 amino acids. Trimming cost V 8 bases and J 2 bases, with 13 bases left between them. The CDR3 spells CASGAGLTYEQYF. The CDR3 coding sequence is TGTGCCAGTGGGGCAGGATTGACCTACGAGCAGTACTTC. The full variable domain, with the rest looked up from reference TRBV19 and TRBJ2-7, is DGGITQSPKYLFRKEGQNVTLSCEQNLNHDAMYWYRQDPGQGLRLIYYSQIVNDFQKGDIAEGYSVSREKKESFPLTVTSAQKNPTAFYLCASGAGLTYEQYFGPGTRLTVT.